This TCR beta chain was profiled in a study of identical twins. Overall study results and limits: Twin-shared out-of-frame alpha sequences showed excess low generation probability. Findings came from cross-sectional statistics, without long-term follow-up of donors. Reduced insertions were recorded for abundant cord blood beta clonotypes, with no such pattern in memory repertoires.

This clonotype was picked up a small number of times. What it binds is not known. Carrying unique molecular identifiers, the cDNA also gained a universal primer site through template switching. Using its own MiXCR run on the 5' RACE reads, TCRdb lists one record per CDR3 protein. The sample includes 420,000 or so distinct CDR3 sequences, around 20% seen only once; the top ten take roughly an eighth. CDR3 length: 17 residues. Trimming stripped 6 bases from V and 3 bases from J, with 22 bases between. Looked up from germline, CDR1 is MNHEY and CDR2 is SMNVEV (reference sequence). Material for sequencing was naive T cells sorted from blood. The clonotype originates from a man in his fifties or sixties in good health. The J gene is TRBJ2-3, the V gene TRBV27, with D unresolved. CDR3 region: CASSPRGGPAPTDTQYF. CDR3 coding DNA: TGTGCCAGCAGCCCCCGAGGTGGACCTGCACCAACAGATACGCAGTATTTT.